The clone carrying this T cell receptor (beta chain) was seen a single time. Antigen unknown. The assay was immunoSEQ multiplex PCR, and TCRdb's table has in-frame clones only and misses some. This sample carries around 260,000 clones, more than 80% of them seen once, and the ten largest clones take around 0.5%. This sample is drawn from a study of T cell responses to AZD1222 COVID-19 vaccine. Study outcomes and limitations: CD4 TCRs linked to vaccination spanned spike, dominating at 160-218 and 743-854. Only a handful of people who got AZD1222 tested seropositive at baseline. It should be noted that donors were predominantly white British and more often female, and clonal diversity was possibly underestimated.

V was shortened by 0 bases and J by 3 bases, with 13 bases between the two germline ends. The CDR3 covers 15 residues. CDR1 and CDR2 from the germline V gene are SGDLS and YYNGEE. This rearrangement joins TRBV9 to TRBJ2-7; D remains unclear. Here the sequenced sample was peripheral blood, taken on day 0 of AZD1222 vaccination. This TCR was sampled from an adult in good health. CDR3 region: CASSVGSPGLYEQYF. The DNA for the CDR3 is TGTGCCAGCAGCGTAGGAAGCCCGGGCCTCTACGAGCAGTACTTC.